A single sample gave rise to the 30 T cell receptor beta chains below, sequenced in a study of control samples from healthy donors and cancer patients. The repertoire was sequenced with immunoSEQ multiplex PCR; TCRdb's copy has only in-frame clones and lacks some. Among 150,000 to 200,000 clones listed, roughly 91% were seen once. The specimen sequenced was blood. The receptor set was obtained from a man younger than 35 in good health.

V usage is TRBV6-5 and J usage is TRBJ1-5; D is uncertain. The V end was cut by 7 bases, the J end by 7 bases, with 14 bases between. This CDR3 has 13 amino acids. The germline CDR1 and CDR2 sequences are MNHEY and SVGAGI. In nucleotides, the CDR3 is TGTGCCAGCAATGTTTGGGCATCGCAGCCCCAGCATTTT. Protein product: CASNVWASQPQHF.

This clone was seen only a few times. The V call is TRBV27, the J call TRBJ1-3; 7 bases are shared with TRBD1. This CDR3 is 18 amino acids long. The trim removed 2 bases at V and 3 bases at J, leaving 13 bases unmatched. Germline V CDR1 and CDR2: MNHEY, SMNVEV (reference sequence). This CDR3 is CASSLRRLRGVCGNTIYF. CDR3 nucleotide sequence: TGTGCCAGCAGTTTACGGAGACTCAGGGGGGTATGTGGAAACACCATATATTTT.

The chain is built from TRBV7-3 and TRBJ2-2; possibly TRBD1 or TRBD2 for D (7 bases each). Between the trimmed V and J ends, which lost 0 bases and 5 bases, there was a span of 13 bases. Germline V gene data show CDR1 as SGHTA and CDR2 as FQGTGA. The CDR3 loop spans 16 amino acids. CDR3 sequence (DNA): TGTGCCAGCAGCTTAACCGCAGGGGGGGGAACCGGGGAGCTGTTTTTT. It specifies CASSLTAGGGTGELFF.

This chain joins TRBV25-1 and TRBJ2-3; no clear D gene. V gave up 3 bases and J gave up 1 base, with 5 bases separating them. The CDR3 sequence is 13 residues long. Per the germline V gene, CDR1 is MGHDK and CDR2 is SYGVNS. The CDR3 DNA follows: TGTGCCAGCAGTGATGGCGGCACAGATACGCAGTATTTT. This translates into CASSDGGTDTQYF. Filled out from reference TRBV25-1 and TRBJ2-3, the complete variable domain reads EADIYQTPRYLVIGTGKKITLECSQTMGHDKMYWYQQDPGMELHLIHYSYGVNSTEKGDLSSESTVSRIRTEHFPLTLESARPSHTSQYLCASSDGGTDTQYFGPGTRLTVL.

J is TRBJ1-4 and V is TRBV4-1; 9 bases fit TRBD1. The CDR3 runs to 15 residues. Per germline, CDR1 MGHRA and CDR2 YSYEKL. The V segment lost 0 bases and the J segment 8 bases; nucleotides outside the gene matches: 4. CDR3 DNA: TGCGCCAGCAGCCAAGAGGGACAGGGAGGAGAAAAACTGTTTTTT. Its protein is CASSQEGQGGEKLFF.

The chain carries TRBV3-1 (or the pseudogene TRBV3-2) and TRBJ1-5; D remains unclear. The CDR3 loop spans 13 amino acids. Between the trimmed V and J ends, which lost 2 bases and 6 bases, there was a span of 8 bases. Germline CDR1 is LGHDT and CDR2 is YNNKEL (reference sequence). CDR3 in amino acids: CASSQSSFQPQHF. CDR3 DNA: TGTGCCAGCAGCCAAAGCAGCTTTCAGCCCCAGCATTTT.

This rearrangement joins TRBV12-3 or TRBV12-4 to TRBJ1-1, with D possibly matching TRBD1 (6 bases). The CDR3 extends over 13 amino acids. V was cut by 5 bases and J by 4 bases, with 11 bases left in between. The CDR3 nucleotides are TGTGCCAGCAGTCTAAACAGGGCCACTGAAGCTTTCTTT. This gives the protein CASSLNRATEAFF.

CDR3 DNA: TGTGCCAGTAGTATAAAGGGGGATAGCAATCAGCCCCAGCATTTT. It is translated as CASSIKGDSNQPQHF. The chain joins TRBV19 to TRBJ1-5, with D maybe TRBD1 (6 bases). CDR3 length: 15 residues. Trimming removed 2 bases from V and 0 bases from J, with 8 bases in between. Germline V gene lookup returns CDR1 LNHDA and CDR2 SQIVND (reference sequence).

The CDR3, as DNA: TGTGCCAGTAGACTGGGAGCGGGGGTGGGCGAGACCCAGTACTTC. The encoded protein is CASRLGAGVGETQYF. J is TRBJ2-5 and V is TRBV2; TRBD2 matches 8 bases. Germline V gene data show CDR1 as SNHLY and CDR2 as FYNNEI. The J segment lost 5 bases and the V segment lost 9 bases, leaving 14 bases of the junction unmatched. The CDR3 runs to 15 residues.

The chain couples TRBV4-1 to TRBJ1-1; D is unclear. This CDR3 is built from 13 residues. The germline CDR1 and CDR2 sequences are MGHRA and YSYEKL. V was trimmed by 6 bases and J by 6 bases, leaving 14 bases between them. The CDR3 sequence is CASSLNRWAEAFF. In DNA form, the CDR3 reads TGCGCCAGCAGTCTCAATCGGTGGGCTGAAGCTTTCTTT.

This chain joins TRBV28 and TRBJ2-7; D gene unclear. Trimming cost V 1 base and J 2 bases, with 9 bases left between them. Germline lookup yields CDR1 MDHEN and CDR2 SYDVKM. The CDR3 runs 14 residues. DNA for the CDR3: TGTGCCAGCAGTTTATACGGTCCGACCTACGAGCAGTACTTC. This translates into CASSLYGPTYEQYF.

This chain links TRBV5-1 with TRBJ1-1, with a weak D call TRBD1 (5 bases). This CDR3 comprises 17 residues. Germline CDR1 reads SGHRS; CDR2 reads YFSETQ. Trimming stripped 2 bases from V and 0 bases from J, with 17 bases between. The CDR3 loop reads CASSFGAAGRMNTEAFF. The CDR3 DNA reads TGCGCCAGCAGCTTTGGGGCGGCAGGACGGATGAACACTGAAGCTTTCTTT.

This clone was counted a single time. The rearrangement joins TRBV12-3 or TRBV12-4 to TRBJ1-2; TRBD1 is a possible D gene (5 bases). The CDR3 is 13 amino acids. V lost 3 bases and J 4 bases, leaving 9 bases between the germline ends. This CDR3 is CASSLQGSYGYTF. Here the CDR3 DNA reads TGTGCCAGCAGTTTGCAGGGAAGCTATGGCTACACCTTC.

The chain links TRBV19 to TRBJ2-6; D may match TRBD1 or TRBD2 (5 bases each). The CDR3 length is 16 residues. CDR1 is LNHDA and CDR2 is SQIVND in the germline V gene (reference sequence). Trimming took off 2 bases at V and 0 bases at J, with 8 bases between the two ends. For the CDR3, the DNA is TGTGCCAGTAGTATAAGGGGACCCTCTGGGGCCAACGTCCTGACTTTC. Residues: CASSIRGPSGANVLTF.

The chain has TRBV19 and TRBJ2-1; D is uncertain. Trimming removed 3 bases at V and 4 bases at J, with 7 bases between. Germline CDR1 is LNHDA and CDR2 is SQIVND (reference sequence). CDR3 length: 13 residues. In DNA, the CDR3 is TGTGCCAGTAGTATCTCCTCTTACAATGAGCAGTTCTTC. Protein product: CASSISSYNEQFF.

This rearrangement joins TRBV4-1 to TRBJ1-3; D not resolved. The V end lost 1 base, the J end lost 4 bases, and 11 bases lay between the germline ends. This CDR3 contains 15 residues. Germline V gives CDR1 MGHRA, CDR2 YSYEKL. The CDR3 region has the DNA TGCGCCAGCAGCCAAGGGGCACCCGGAGGAAACACCATATATTTT. It yields the protein CASSQGAPGGNTIYF.

The rearrangement links TRBV7-6 to TRBJ2-1; the D gene could be TRBD1 or TRBD2 (7 bases each). This CDR3 has 16 amino acids. Germline assignment: CDR1 SGHVS and CDR2 FNYEAQ. The ends were cut back, 5 bases at V and 1 base at J, with 15 bases in the middle. CDR3 residues: CASSPGGQLSYNEQFF. The CDR3 bases are TGTGCCAGCAGCCCGGGGGGACAGTTATCCTACAATGAGCAGTTCTTC.

The V and J genes are TRBV19 and TRBJ1-3; 7 nucleotides align to TRBD1. Losses at the gene ends were 5 bases for V and 2 bases for J; bases not matched to a gene: 3. The germline V gene encodes CDR1 LNHDA and CDR2 SQIVND (reference sequence). The CDR3 is 14 residues long. CDR3 bases: TGTGCCAGTAGTGACAGGGCCACTGGAAACACCATATATTTT. This encodes CASSDRATGNTIYF.

As DNA, the CDR3 is TGCAGCGTCAAGACAGGGACAGATACGCAGTATTTT. Protein sequence: CSVKTGTDTQYF. This chain uses TRBV29-1 with TRBJ2-3; 7 positions agree with TRBD1. The CDR3 is 12 amino acids. After removal of 6 bases from V and 3 bases from J, the junction contained 3 bases not matched to a gene. Germline lookup yields CDR1 SQVTM and CDR2 ANQGSEA.

The chain carries TRBV28 and TRBJ2-1; D tentatively fits TRBD1 or TRBD2 (6 bases each). Germline V gene data show CDR1 as MDHEN and CDR2 as SYDVKM. The germline V and J ends were trimmed by 9 bases and 3 bases, with 15 bases remaining between them. The CDR3 has 14 residues. The CDR3 here is CASCGTPRYNEQFF. CDR3 DNA: TGTGCCAGTTGCGGGACACCCCGCTACAATGAGCAGTTCTTC.

V is TRBV4-2 and J is TRBJ1-5; the D gene is possibly TRBD1 (5 bases). The germline V gene has CDR1 LGHNA and CDR2 YNFKEQ. The germline V and J ends were trimmed by 1 base and 4 bases, with 14 bases remaining between them. The CDR3 extends over 16 amino acids. The CDR3 region is CASSQVQTVVNQPQHF. The CDR3 DNA follows: TGTGCCAGCAGCCAAGTACAGACAGTTGTGAATCAGCCCCAGCATTTT.

The chain recombines TRBV28 with TRBJ2-7; 13 positions match TRBD2. The V gene's germline CDR1 is MDHEN and CDR2 SYDVKM. After removal of 4 bases from V and 4 bases from J, the junction contained 25 bases not matched to a gene. The CDR3 covers 22 residues. The CDR3 nucleotides are TGTGCCAGCAGTTCCCGGACAAGGACTAGCGGGGGAGCTGTGGGATCCCGTTACGAGCAGTACTTC. Encoded protein: CASSSRTRTSGGAVGSRYEQYF.

The chain combines TRBV19 with TRBJ1-5; no clear D gene. The germline gives CDR1 LNHDA, CDR2 SQIVND (reference sequence). The CDR3 runs 15 residues. Trimming took off 5 bases at V and 0 bases at J, with 11 bases between the two ends. CDR3 bases: TGTGCCAGTAGTCCACCGCAGTATAGCAATCAGCCCCAGCATTTT. Translation: CASSPPQYSNQPQHF.

The chain recombines TRBV5-1 with TRBJ1-2, with D possibly TRBD1 on 6 matching bases. Trimming took off 4 bases at V and 8 bases at J, with 21 bases between the two ends. Germline V gene data show CDR1 as SGHRS and CDR2 as YFSETQ. This CDR3 region has 15 residues. The chain's CDR3 is CASSNLQNRVEGYTF. The CDR3, as DNA: TGCGCCAGCAGCAACTTACAAAACAGGGTAGAAGGCTACACCTTC.

This clone was counted once. V usage is TRBV6-1 and J usage is TRBJ1-1; no firm D call. Germline V gene data show CDR1 as MNHNS and CDR2 as SASEGT. Trimming removed 3 bases from V and 3 bases from J, with 8 bases in between. This CDR3 is 13 amino acids long. CDR3 amino acids: CASSEWVDTEAFF. CDR3 DNA: TGTGCCAGCAGTGAGTGGGTAGACACTGAAGCTTTCTTT.

The CDR3 DNA reads as TGTGCCAGCAAGTCAGGCACCCACAATCAGCCCCAGCATTTT. It codes for CASKSGTHNQPQHF. This chain links TRBV6-5 with TRBJ1-5; no firm D call. V gave up 7 bases and J gave up 3 bases, with 13 bases separating them. Germline CDR1 is MNHEY and CDR2 is SVGAGI. CDR3 length: 14 amino acids.

This clone has more than one count but fewer than ten. The chain uses TRBV30 and TRBJ1-5; D is ambiguous. The CDR3 is 13 amino acids. CDR1 and CDR2 from the germline V gene are GTSNPN and SVGIG (reference sequence). V dropped 3 bases and J dropped 9 bases, with 15 bases sitting between them. The CDR3 nucleotides are TGTGCCTGGAGAAAGAGTGTAGGCTGGCCCCAGCATTTT. Protein: CAWRKSVGWPQHF.

This clone was counted once. The J gene is TRBJ2-3, the V gene TRBV21-1; TRBD2, the D gene given by the table, was not confirmed from the DNA. TRBV21-1 is classified as a pseudogene. The CDR3 extends over 18 amino acids. DNA for the CDR3: TGTGCCAGCAGCAAAAGGACTAGCGGGGGGGCCCCCCCAGATACGCAGTATTTT. Amino acid sequence: CASSKRTSGGAPPDTQYF.

The genes are TRBV14 and TRBJ2-1; no firm D call. The CDR3 totals 15 residues. Germline V lookup: CDR1 SGHDN, CDR2 FVKESK. Trimming removed 1 base from V and 4 bases from J, with 11 bases in between. CDR3 protein: CASSQAIPSYNEQFF. CDR3 DNA sequence: TGTGCCAGCAGCCAAGCCATCCCGTCTTACAATGAGCAGTTCTTC.

CDR3 bases: TGTGCCAGCAGCCTAATGGGGCCCGAGCAGTACTTC. Protein: CASSLMGPEQYF. The chain recombines TRBV12-3 or TRBV12-4 with TRBJ2-7; D perhaps matches TRBD1 (5 bases). Trimming shortened V by 6 bases and J by 6 bases, and 12 bases separated the two germline ends. There are 12 residues in the CDR3.